This T cell receptor beta chain was sequenced in a study of tumor-infiltrating lymphocytes in oesophageal squamous cell carcinoma. TCRdb used MiXCR to reprocess the PCR reads, holding one entry per CDR3 protein. The sample has more than 15,000 distinct CDR3 sequences; roughly 41% are singletons. The V gene lost 7 bases and the J gene lost 6 bases, with 10 bases spanning the gap. There are 12 residues in the CDR3. Germline values: CDR1 SGHVS, CDR2 FQNEAQ. The chain recombines TRBV7-8 with TRBJ2-1; unclear D gene. This receptor was taken from a male donor with esophageal squamous cell carcinoma. The sample consisted of normal esophageal tissue next to the tumor. The CDR3 nucleotides are TGTGCCAGCACCTTTCCCCCCAATGAGCAGTTCTTC. Translating gives CASTFPPNEQFF.